This T cell receptor (beta chain) was captured in a study of cytomegalovirus exposure and HLA in healthy donors. Study-level findings and limits: Most CMV-associated TCR beta chains were later found to appear HLA-restricted. Sequencing probably produced one cluster of sequence variants that were highly shared.

PCR involved 60 Vbeta and 13 Jbeta primers. Data came from immunoSEQ multiplex PCR; TCRdb stores just in-frame clones and leaves some out. The sample consists of 140,000 to 150,000 clones, more than 80% of them appearing once. This CDR3 has 14 residues. V was clipped by 5 bases and J by 3 bases; unmatched bases: 3. CDR1 MDHEN and CDR2 SYDVKM come from the germline V gene. Concerning this clone itself: Its antigen is as yet unknown.

Sequencing used PBMCs. This chain links TRBV28 with TRBJ1-4; 7 nucleotides agree with TRBD1. The source of this sequence is a woman aged 40 to 50 in good health and CMV-seropositive. CDR3 amino acids: CASSKQGPNEKLFF. CDR3 bases: TGTGCCAGCAGTAAACAGGGGCCTAATGAAAAACTGTTTTTT.